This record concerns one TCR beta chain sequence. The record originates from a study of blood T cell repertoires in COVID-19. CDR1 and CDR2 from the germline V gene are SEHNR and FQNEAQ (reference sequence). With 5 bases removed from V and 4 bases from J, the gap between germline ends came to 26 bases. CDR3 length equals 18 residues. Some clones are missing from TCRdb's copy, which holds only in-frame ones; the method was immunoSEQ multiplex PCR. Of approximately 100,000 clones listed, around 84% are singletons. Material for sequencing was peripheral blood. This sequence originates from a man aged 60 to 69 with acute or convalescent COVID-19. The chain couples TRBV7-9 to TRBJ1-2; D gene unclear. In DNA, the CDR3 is TGTGCCAGCAGCCCATGGGGAGGCAGCTTATCCCATCTCTATGGCTACACCTTC. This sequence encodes CASSPWGGSLSHLYGYTF.